This TCR beta chain emerged from a study of naive and memory T cell subsets. J gave up 5 bases and V 0 bases, and 5 bases lay outside the gene matches. Germline values: CDR1 DFQATT, CDR2 SNEGSKA (reference sequence). The CDR3 loop spans 14 amino acids. General observations from the study: A few larger clonotypes appeared in naive repertoires, especially CD8, possibly memory cells re-expressing CD45RA.

Two oligonucleotides, mixed equimolar, formed the beta constant-region primer covering TRBC1 and TRBC2. Four rounds of PCR amplified the ligated cDNA using nested alpha and beta constant-region primers plus SP2. From the UMI-ligation and nested PCR reads, TCRdb called clonotypes with MiXCR, one entry per CDR3 protein. The sample has some 110,000 distinct CDR3 sequences, 14% seen once. A remark on this clonotype: What it recognizes is unknown.

The sample taken for sequencing was naive CD8+ T cells from blood. V is TRBV20-1 and J is TRBJ2-7; 9 bases align to TRBD1. The origin of this receptor is a human donor in good health. CDR3 residues: CSAREGQGSHEQYF. Written as DNA, the CDR3 is TGCAGTGCTAGAGAGGGACAGGGCTCACACGAGCAGTACTTC.